A selection of T cell receptor beta chains follows, all from one sample in a study of T-cell memory formation after mild COVID-19. One entry per CDR3 protein, called by TCRdb with MiXCR from the 5' RACE reads. The sample lists hundreds of thousands of distinct CDR3 sequences; roughly a fifth were seen once. Input material: PBMCs or a T cell subset sorted from them (not recorded which). The receptor source for this set is an adult woman who had mild COVID-19 (a few samples of this study predate the infection). Cell type and time point are not known. The CDR3 runs from the conserved cysteine through the conserved F or W. Each record gives: J gene, clone size, D gene, V gene, CDR3 protein, CDR3 DNA. The D gene is left open where the match is weak. Clone size is stated in some rows and not others, as once, few, many or a class when expanded.

j_gene: TRBJ2-3
abundance: -
d_gene: TRBD2
v_gene: TRBV19
CDR3aa: CATQKLAASTDTQYF
CDR3nt: TGTGCCACTCAAAAACTAGCGGCTAGCACAGATACGCAGTATTTT

j_gene: TRBJ2-3
abundance: -
d_gene: -
v_gene: TRBV24-1
CDR3aa: CATSDRGTPSTDTQYF
CDR3nt: TGTGCCACCAGTGACCGAGGGACACCTAGCACAGATACGCAGTATTTT

j_gene: TRBJ1-2
abundance: -
d_gene: -
v_gene: TRBV29-1
CDR3aa: CSVGHRSSGYTF
CDR3nt: TGCAGCGTTGGGCACAGGTCTAGTGGCTACACCTTC

j_gene: TRBJ1-1
abundance: few
d_gene: -
v_gene: TRBV12-3/TRBV12-4
CDR3aa: CASSFRPGFEAFF
CDR3nt: TGTGCCAGCAGTTTCCGTCCGGGATTTGAAGCTTTCTTT

j_gene: TRBJ2-2
abundance: few
d_gene: TRBD2
v_gene: TRBV7-2
CDR3aa: CASSATGGFYRTGELFF
CDR3nt: TGTGCCAGCAGCGCTACGGGAGGATTCTACCGGACCGGGGAGCTGTTTTTT

j_gene: TRBJ2-3
abundance: -
d_gene: -
v_gene: TRBV20-1
CDR3aa: CSARGRGGSDTDTQYF
CDR3nt: TGCAGTGCTAGGGGCCGTGGGGGCAGCGACACAGATACGCAGTATTTT

j_gene: TRBJ2-7
abundance: -
d_gene: TRBD1
v_gene: TRBV25-1
CDR3aa: CASIAGGSYEQYF
CDR3nt: TGTGCCAGCATCGCAGGGGGCTCCTACGAGCAGTACTTC

j_gene: TRBJ2-5
abundance: few
d_gene: TRBD1
v_gene: TRBV6-5
CDR3aa: CASRWDRGFSETQYF
CDR3nt: TGTGCCAGCCGCTGGGACAGGGGATTTTCAGAGACCCAGTACTTC

j_gene: TRBJ1-1
abundance: -
d_gene: -
v_gene: TRBV7-2
CDR3aa: CASSLEGAYTEAFF
CDR3nt: TGTGCCAGCAGCTTAGAGGGAGCCTACACTGAAGCTTTCTTT

j_gene: TRBJ1-5
abundance: few
d_gene: -
v_gene: TRBV20-1
CDR3aa: CSARKGAGGQPQHF
CDR3nt: TGCAGTGCTAGAAAGGGTGCGGGCGGGCAGCCCCAGCATTTT

j_gene: TRBJ2-1
abundance: many
d_gene: -
v_gene: TRBV6-2/TRBV6-3
CDR3aa: CASRRLRGLDEQFF
CDR3nt: TGTGCCAGCAGGAGACTTAGGGGACTCGATGAGCAGTTCTTC

j_gene: TRBJ2-7
abundance: -
d_gene: TRBD2
v_gene: TRBV7-2
CDR3aa: CASSLQGLAGGRGLEQYF
CDR3nt: TGTGCCAGCAGCTTACAGGGACTAGCGGGAGGCCGGGGTCTCGAGCAGTACTTC

j_gene: TRBJ1-1
abundance: few
d_gene: TRBD1
v_gene: TRBV11-2
CDR3aa: CASSPRTGWISDTEAFF
CDR3nt: TGTGCCAGCAGCCCCCGGACAGGGTGGATCTCTGACACTGAAGCTTTCTTT

j_gene: TRBJ2-2
abundance: -
d_gene: TRBD1
v_gene: TRBV12-3/TRBV12-4
CDR3aa: CASSHLGGSGTGELFF
CDR3nt: TGTGCCAGCAGTCACCTAGGGGGCTCGGGGACCGGGGAGCTGTTTTTT

j_gene: TRBJ1-6
abundance: -
d_gene: -
v_gene: TRBV7-3
CDR3aa: CASSLDGTADSPLHF
CDR3nt: TGTGCCAGCAGCTTAGATGGGACGGCCGATTCACCCCTCCACTTT

j_gene: TRBJ2-2
abundance: -
d_gene: TRBD1
v_gene: TRBV4-1
CDR3aa: CASSQEGTGVGTGELFF
CDR3nt: TGCGCCAGCAGCCAAGAAGGAACAGGGGTGGGGACCGGGGAGCTGTTTTTT

j_gene: TRBJ2-1
abundance: -
d_gene: TRBD2
v_gene: TRBV20-1
CDR3aa: CSARDQASGTYNEQFF
CDR3nt: TGCAGTGCTAGAGATCAGGCTAGCGGGACTTACAATGAGCAGTTCTTC

j_gene: TRBJ2-7
abundance: few
d_gene: TRBD2
v_gene: TRBV7-7
CDR3aa: CASSSGLAGGGHEQYF
CDR3nt: TGTGCTAGCAGTTCAGGACTAGCGGGAGGGGGCCACGAGCAGTACTTC

j_gene: TRBJ2-3
abundance: few
d_gene: TRBD2
v_gene: TRBV20-1
CDR3aa: CSAKGLAGVGDGTTDTQYF
CDR3nt: TGCAGTGCCAAGGGACTAGCGGGAGTGGGGGATGGGACCACAGATACGCAGTATTTT

j_gene: TRBJ2-4
abundance: few
d_gene: -
v_gene: TRBV9
CDR3aa: CASSLSRGDGGIQYF
CDR3nt: TGTGCCAGCAGCCTCTCGAGAGGCGACGGCGGGATTCAGTACTTC

j_gene: TRBJ2-7
abundance: -
d_gene: TRBD1
v_gene: TRBV12-3/TRBV12-4
CDR3aa: CASSFTGDSEQYF
CDR3nt: TGTGCCAGCAGTTTTACAGGGGATTCCGAGCAGTACTTC

j_gene: TRBJ2-1
abundance: few
d_gene: TRBD1
v_gene: TRBV27
CDR3aa: CASSPTGTGLGNEQFF
CDR3nt: TGTGCCAGCAGTCCAACCGGGACAGGGTTGGGGAATGAGCAGTTCTTC

j_gene: TRBJ2-1
abundance: -
d_gene: TRBD1
v_gene: TRBV15
CDR3aa: CATSRGQQGPYNEQFF
CDR3nt: TGTGCCACCAGCAGAGGACAACAGGGGCCCTACAATGAGCAGTTCTTC

j_gene: TRBJ1-1
abundance: few
d_gene: TRBD1
v_gene: TRBV5-1
CDR3aa: CASSLAGASGTGMNTEAFF
CDR3nt: TGCGCCAGCAGCTTGGCCGGTGCCTCCGGGACAGGAATGAACACTGAAGCTTTCTTT

j_gene: TRBJ2-1
abundance: -
d_gene: -
v_gene: TRBV12-3/TRBV12-4
CDR3aa: CASAEDSRYNEQFF
CDR3nt: TGTGCCAGCGCCGAGGACAGCCGTTACAATGAGCAGTTCTTC

j_gene: TRBJ1-5
abundance: few
d_gene: -
v_gene: TRBV7-9
CDR3aa: CASSSPGYQPQHF
CDR3nt: TGTGCCAGCAGCTCACCAGGCTATCAGCCCCAGCATTTT

j_gene: TRBJ1-1
abundance: many
d_gene: -
v_gene: TRBV6-4
CDR3aa: CASSDRDNTEAFF
CDR3nt: TGTGCCAGCAGTGACCGGGACAACACTGAAGCTTTCTTT

j_gene: TRBJ2-1
abundance: once
d_gene: -
v_gene: TRBV7-3
CDR3aa: CASSLTPSDYNEQFF
CDR3nt: TGTGCCAGCAGCTTAACCCCTAGCGACTACAATGAGCAGTTCTTC

j_gene: TRBJ2-3
abundance: -
d_gene: -
v_gene: TRBV29-1
CDR3aa: CSVDAGALDTQYF
CDR3nt: TGCAGCGTAGACGCCGGCGCCCTAGATACGCAGTATTTT

j_gene: TRBJ1-1
abundance: few
d_gene: -
v_gene: TRBV13
CDR3aa: CASSLSPRADTEAFF
CDR3nt: TGTGCCAGCAGCTTAAGTCCCAGGGCGGACACTGAAGCTTTCTTT

j_gene: TRBJ1-1
abundance: few
d_gene: -
v_gene: TRBV7-8
CDR3aa: CASSLARESTEAFF
CDR3nt: TGTGCCAGCAGCTTAGCTCGGGAATCCACTGAAGCTTTCTTT

j_gene: TRBJ1-3
abundance: -
d_gene: -
v_gene: TRBV12-3/TRBV12-4
CDR3aa: CASSLRGLGNTIYF
CDR3nt: TGTGCCAGCAGTTTACGGGGGCTTGGGAACACCATATATTTT

j_gene: TRBJ1-3
abundance: -
d_gene: -
v_gene: TRBV3-1
CDR3aa: CASSQDPSFGNTIYF
CDR3nt: TGTGCCAGCAGCCAAGACCCCAGCTTTGGAAACACCATATATTTT

j_gene: TRBJ2-7
abundance: -
d_gene: -
v_gene: TRBV11-2
CDR3aa: CASSLGAGPSYEQYF
CDR3nt: TGTGCCAGCAGCTTAGGGGCAGGGCCCTCCTACGAGCAGTACTTC

j_gene: TRBJ1-6
abundance: -
d_gene: -
v_gene: TRBV5-1
CDR3aa: CASSLVGQSSYNSPLHF
CDR3nt: TGCGCCAGCAGCTTGGTGGGGCAGAGCTCCTATAATTCACCCCTCCACTTT

j_gene: TRBJ2-1
abundance: -
d_gene: -
v_gene: TRBV20-1
CDR3aa: CSARLTGTTYNEQFF
CDR3nt: TGCAGTGCTAGACTTACAGGGACTACCTACAATGAGCAGTTCTTC

j_gene: TRBJ2-3
abundance: -
d_gene: -
v_gene: TRBV10-3
CDR3aa: CAISGGSDTQYF
CDR3nt: TGTGCCATCAGTGGAGGGTCAGATACGCAGTATTTT

j_gene: TRBJ2-5
abundance: many
d_gene: -
v_gene: TRBV3-1
CDR3aa: CASSQGNLQETQYF
CDR3nt: TGTGCCAGCAGCCAAGGAAACTTACAAGAGACCCAGTACTTC

j_gene: TRBJ2-3
abundance: few
d_gene: -
v_gene: TRBV6-5
CDR3aa: CASSYQSSGTPARTDTQYF
CDR3nt: TGTGCCAGCAGTTATCAGTCCTCAGGGACACCAGCGAGGACAGATACGCAGTATTTT

j_gene: TRBJ2-4
abundance: -
d_gene: TRBD1
v_gene: TRBV19
CDR3aa: CASSPRQGDIQYF
CDR3nt: TGTGCCAGTAGTCCCCGACAGGGAGACATTCAGTACTTC

j_gene: TRBJ2-5
abundance: few
d_gene: TRBD1
v_gene: TRBV7-6
CDR3aa: CASSLAGQRARETQYF
CDR3nt: TGTGCCAGCAGCTTAGCGGGACAGAGGGCCCGAGAGACCCAGTACTTC

j_gene: TRBJ1-4
abundance: -
d_gene: TRBD1
v_gene: TRBV6-5
CDR3aa: CASSFAQGSILFF
CDR3nt: TGTGCCAGCAGTTTCGCACAGGGGAGTATACTGTTTTTT

j_gene: TRBJ2-7
abundance: -
d_gene: TRBD1
v_gene: TRBV6-6
CDR3aa: CASRELGQATYEQYF
CDR3nt: TGTGCCAGCAGAGAACTTGGACAGGCCACCTACGAGCAGTACTTC

j_gene: TRBJ2-2
abundance: few
d_gene: -
v_gene: TRBV5-1
CDR3aa: CASSSLEGSTGELFF
CDR3nt: TGCGCCAGCAGCTCCCTCGAAGGTTCCACCGGGGAGCTGTTTTTT

j_gene: TRBJ1-2
abundance: few
d_gene: -
v_gene: TRBV5-1
CDR3aa: CASSLGTLRLGYGYTF
CDR3nt: TGCGCCAGCAGCTTGGGGACACTCCGCTTGGGCTATGGCTACACCTTC

j_gene: TRBJ2-3
abundance: few
d_gene: TRBD2
v_gene: TRBV12-3/TRBV12-4
CDR3aa: CASSSGTSGVPTDTQYF
CDR3nt: TGTGCCAGCAGTTCCGGGACTAGCGGGGTTCCCACAGATACGCAGTATTTT

j_gene: TRBJ2-3
abundance: few
d_gene: TRBD1
v_gene: TRBV2
CDR3aa: CASVGTASTDTQYF
CDR3nt: TGTGCCAGCGTAGGGACAGCCAGCACAGATACGCAGTATTTT

j_gene: TRBJ2-5
abundance: -
d_gene: -
v_gene: TRBV18
CDR3aa: CASSPPNRERETQYF
CDR3nt: TGTGCCAGCTCACCACCTAATCGAGAGAGGGAGACCCAGTACTTC